This T cell receptor beta chain is from a study of T cells after yellow fever vaccination. General study points: Booster sampling recovered most clones from primary vaccination (approximately 97% CD4, roughly 90% CD8).

One entry per CDR3 protein, called by TCRdb with MiXCR from the 5' RACE reads. The sample has 200,000 to 300,000 distinct CDR3 sequences; about 3.9% are singletons. This clonotype showed up many times. Its antigen is unidentified. V lost 6 bases, J lost 8 bases, and 12 bases stayed unmatched. CDR3 length equals 15 residues. The germline CDR1 and CDR2 sequences are LGHNA and YSLEER. Sequenced material: PBMCs, taken 15 days after the yellow fever booster vaccination. The sequence derives from a man between 18 and 29 years old who received the YFV17D yellow fever vaccine. The J gene is TRBJ2-1, the V gene TRBV4-3, with TRBD1 matching 8 bases. The CDR3 loop is CASSYTTRGHDEQFF. The CDR3 bases are TGCGCCAGCAGTTATACCACCAGGGGGCACGATGAGCAGTTCTTC.